The 10 T cell receptor beta chains below come from one sample, sequenced in a study of blood T cell repertoires in COVID-19. The data were produced by immunoSEQ multiplex PCR, yet TCRdb's version contains in-frame clones alone and is incomplete. Altogether just under 250,000 clones are present, roughly 91% being singletons, with the ten largest covering approximately 4.2%. The source material was PBMCs or T cells enriched from blood (not recorded which). The source is a woman in her twenties or thirties who had recovered from COVID-19.

The V gene is TRBV4-3, the J gene TRBJ2-3; TRBD1 might be the D (6 bases). Trimming removed 0 bases at V and 0 bases at J, with 16 bases between. The V gene's germline CDR1 is LGHNA and CDR2 YSLEER. The CDR3 runs 18 residues. The DNA for the CDR3 is TGCGCCAGCAGCCAAGATCGGGTGCAGGGGTTAAGCACAGATACGCAGTATTTT. This translates into CASSQDRVQGLSTDTQYF.

The chain recombines TRBV7-8 with TRBJ1-2, with D maybe TRBD1 (5 bases). Trimming pared 5 bases from V and 5 bases from J, leaving 15 bases between. This CDR3 spans 14 amino acids. Germline-derived CDR1 and CDR2 are SGHVS and FQNEAQ. For the CDR3, the DNA is TGTGCCAGCAGCCTAGGGGCCGGAGGGTATGGCTACACCTTC. It is translated as CASSLGAGGYGYTF.

The rearrangement joins TRBV3-1 (or the pseudogene TRBV3-2) to TRBJ1-6; D is undetermined. This CDR3 contains 14 residues. Per the germline V gene, CDR1 is LGHDT and CDR2 is YNNKEL (reference sequence). Trimming took 1 base from V and 7 from J, leaving 8 bases between them. The CDR3 sequence is CASSQGTDNSPLHF. The CDR3 region has the DNA TGTGCCAGCAGCCAAGGGACTGACAATTCACCCCTCCACTTT.

This clone was seen a few times. The chain employs TRBV9 and TRBJ1-5; tentatively, D is TRBD1 (5 bases). Trimming shortened V by 4 bases and J by 4 bases, and 15 bases separated the two germline ends. CDR1 and CDR2 (germline): SGDLS, YYNGEE. The CDR3 extends over 15 amino acids. The CDR3 here is CASSPRGGANQPQHF. The CDR3 nucleotides read TGTGCCAGCAGCCCCCGCGGAGGGGCAAATCAGCCCCAGCATTTT.

The V call is TRBV6-6, the J call TRBJ1-1; D gene uncertain. The CDR3 loop spans 15 amino acids. Per the germline V gene, CDR1 is MNHNY and CDR2 is SVGAGI (reference sequence). V dropped 6 bases and J dropped 0 bases, with 14 bases sitting between them. CDR3 sequence reads: CASSPSRGVNTEAFF. The CDR3 coding sequence is TGTGCCAGCAGCCCCTCGAGAGGCGTGAACACTGAAGCTTTCTTT.

This chain links TRBV19 with TRBJ1-2; 10 nucleotides align to TRBD1. The germline V gene encodes CDR1 LNHDA and CDR2 SQIVND (reference sequence). The length of the CDR3 is 15 residues. The trim removed 5 bases at V and 5 bases at J, leaving 8 bases unmatched. The CDR3 DNA follows: TGTGCCAGTAGTCCCGACAGGGGGCGCGGGTATGGCTACACCTTC. This encodes CASSPDRGRGYGYTF.

Written as DNA, the CDR3 is TGTGCCAGCAGTTTGAGAGGAGCGGGAGGGCCCTTTCCAGATACGCAGTATTTT. This encodes CASSLRGAGGPFPDTQYF. This chain uses TRBV27 with TRBJ2-3, with TRBD2 matching over 10 bases. The germline V gene encodes CDR1 MNHEY and CDR2 SMNVEV (reference sequence). This CDR3 has 18 amino acids. V lost 3 bases and J lost 4; bases outside the gene matches: 13.

DNA for the CDR3: TGTGTTAGTAACGGGAGCCCTTCCTACGAGCAGTACTTC. Its translation is CVSNGSPSYEQYF. The chain carries TRBV28 and TRBJ2-7; D might be TRBD2 (6 bases). The CDR3 has 13 residues. The V gene's germline CDR1 is MDHEN and CDR2 SYDVKM.

The V and J genes are TRBV10-3 and TRBJ2-5; 8 bases are a match to TRBD2. This CDR3 comprises 14 residues. V dropped 5 bases and J dropped 1; count of bases not matched to a gene: 3. Per the germline V gene, CDR1 is ENHRY and CDR2 is SYGVKD. The DNA of the CDR3 is TGTGCCATCAGTCCTAGCGGGTTCCAAGAGACCCAGTACTTC. As protein: CAISPSGFQETQYF.

The chain uses TRBV5-5 and TRBJ1-2, with D hard to call. Trimming took off 1 base at V and 0 bases at J, with 13 bases between the two ends. Per germline, CDR1 SGHKS and CDR2 YYEKEE (reference sequence). This CDR3 has 16 residues. CDR3 coding DNA: TGTGCCAGCAGCTTGTCGGCAGGCGCTACTAACTATGGCTACACCTTC. Encoded protein: CASSLSAGATNYGYTF.